This passage covers 22 T cell receptor beta chains from one sample sequenced in a study of glioma-infiltrating T cells after dendritic cell vaccination. Time point reported: after dendritic cell vaccination, including at tumor progression/relapse. Profiling relied on immunoSEQ multiplex PCR, and the TCRdb table lists in-frame clones only, not all of them. Of fewer than 90,000 clones in the sample, 80% to 85% were seen once. This material consisted of blood, taken after dendritic cell vaccination. The origin of the receptors is a human donor with glioblastoma.

The rearrangement links TRBV10-3 to TRBJ1-1, with 7 bases aligning to TRBD1. V trimming: 8 bases; J trimming: 4 bases; junction bases outside the gene matches: 7. The CDR3 sequence is 13 residues long. Germline V gene data show CDR1 as ENHRY and CDR2 as SYGVKD. The CDR3 protein is CAIGEGTATEAFF. The CDR3 nucleotides read TGTGCCATCGGCGAAGGGACAGCCACTGAAGCTTTCTTT.

The rearrangement uses TRBV29-1 and TRBJ1-2, with a possible D match to TRBD1 (6 bases). This CDR3 has 13 amino acids. Germline lookup yields CDR1 SQVTM and CDR2 ANQGSEA. Trimming stripped 0 bases from V and 6 bases from J, with 11 bases between. The CDR3 DNA reads as TGCAGCGTTGAAGAGGTGTCAGGGGATGGCTACACCTTC. Encoded protein: CSVEEVSGDGYTF.

The gene calls are TRBV30 and TRBJ1-5; the D gene is possibly TRBD1 (5 bases). The V gene's germline CDR1 is GTSNPN and CDR2 SVGIG (reference sequence). CDR3 length: 14 amino acids. V was trimmed by 4 bases and J by 2 bases, leaving 12 bases between them. This chain's CDR3 is CAWKTRVGNQPQHF. Written as DNA, the CDR3 is TGTGCCTGGAAAACCAGGGTGGGCAATCAGCCCCAGCATTTT.

The rearrangement links TRBV5-6 to TRBJ1-1; D is unclear. CDR1 is SGHDT and CDR2 is YYEEEE in the germline V gene. The CDR3 is made up of 14 amino acids. V lost 0 bases to trimming and J lost 3 bases, with 9 bases between them. CDR3: CASSLGAGDTEAFF. DNA of the CDR3: TGTGCCAGCAGCTTGGGGGCCGGCGACACTGAAGCTTTCTTT.

This chain uses TRBV7-8 with TRBJ2-2; 7 bases map to TRBD2. This CDR3 is 15 amino acids long. The ends lost 9 bases at V and 5 bases at J; junction bases unmatched: 12. CDR1 and CDR2 from the germline V gene are SGHVS and FQNEAQ. The CDR3 DNA reads as TGTGCCAGTCAAAGTGGGGCGGGGGAAACCGGGGAGCTGTTTTTT. This encodes CASQSGAGETGELFF.

The table lists this clone with a count of one. The V and J genes are TRBV19 and TRBJ2-7; D possibly corresponds to TRBD1 (6 bases). Germline V CDR1 and CDR2: LNHDA, SQIVND (reference sequence). CDR3 size: 14 residues. V was shortened by 1 base and J by 5 bases, with 12 bases between the two germline ends. The CDR3 sequence is CASSIVQGPNEQYF. As DNA, the CDR3 is TGTGCCAGTAGTATAGTCCAGGGGCCTAACGAGCAGTACTTC. The full variable domain, with the rest looked up from reference TRBV19 and TRBJ2-7, is DGGITQSPKYLFRKEGQNVTLSCEQNLNHDAMYWYRQDPGQGLRLIYYSQIVNDFQKGDIAEGYSVSREKKESFPLTVTSAQKNPTAFYLCASSIVQGPNEQYFGPGTRLTVT.

The V call is TRBV20-1, the J call TRBJ2-5, with D possibly being TRBD1 (6 bases). The length of the CDR3 is 11 residues. Germline CDR1 reads DFQATT; CDR2 reads SNEGSKA (reference sequence). The ends were cut back, 6 bases at V and 3 bases at J, with 8 bases in the middle. The CDR3 reads CSAAGEETQYF. CDR3 nucleotides: TGCAGTGCCGCAGGGGAAGAGACCCAGTACTTC.

This chain connects TRBV2 to TRBJ1-5; the D is unclear. The V end was cut by 2 bases, the J end by 0 bases, with 11 bases between. The CDR3 runs 16 residues. Germline V gives CDR1 SNHLY, CDR2 FYNNEI. CDR3 coding DNA: TGTGCCAGCAGTGAATACGGGTACTATAGCAATCAGCCCCAGCATTTT. Amino acids: CASSEYGYYSNQPQHF.

Worth noting for this clone: Germline is not matched at one junction end, which may reflect a read error. The chain recombines TRBV7-7 with TRBJ1-4, with 7 nucleotides matching TRBD1. Germline-derived CDR1 and CDR2 are SSHAT and FNYEAQ (reference sequence). CDR3 length: 17 residues. Here the CDR3 DNA reads TGTGCTAGCAGCTTAGAGGTCGACAGACAGGGAGATGAAAAACTGTTTTTT. This gives the protein CASSLEVDRQGDEKLFF.

CDR3 coding DNA: TGCAGCGTGGAACTAGCGGGGGTGGAGAACATTCAGTACTTC. It specifies CSVELAGVENIQYF. V and J are TRBV29-1 and TRBJ2-4; TRBD2 matches at 11 bases. This CDR3 spans 14 amino acids. The V gene's germline CDR1 is SQVTM and CDR2 ANQGSEA. V shed 6 bases and J 7 bases; nucleotides not matched to a gene: 8.

The V gene is TRBV4-1, the J gene TRBJ2-5, with TRBD1 identical over 9 bases. This CDR3 is 15 amino acids long. The V gene end was trimmed by 3 bases and the J gene end by 3 bases; junction bases not matched to a gene: 5. Germline-derived CDR1 and CDR2 are MGHRA and YSYEKL. CDR3 in DNA: TGCGCCAGCAGCCATAGGGACAGGGACGAAGAGACCCAGTACTTC. Residues: CASSHRDRDEETQYF.

The chain is built from TRBV9 and TRBJ1-3; D is unresolved. Germline V lookup: CDR1 SGDLS, CDR2 YYNGEE. The CDR3 covers 15 residues. The V end was cut by 2 bases, the J end by 1 base, with 10 bases between. The CDR3 coding sequence is TGTGCCAGCAGCGTTTCTCCCCTATCTGGAAACACCATATATTTT. Translated: CASSVSPLSGNTIYF.

The chain uses TRBV2 and TRBJ2-1, with TRBD2 matching 10 bases. Germline loops: CDR1 SNHLY, CDR2 FYNNEI. J gave up 4 bases and V 7 bases, and 7 bases lay outside the gene matches. The CDR3 covers 15 residues. CDR3 residues: CASKALAGAYNEQFF. The CDR3, as DNA: TGTGCCAGCAAGGCCCTAGCGGGGGCATACAATGAGCAGTTCTTC.

The rearrangement links TRBV29-1 to TRBJ1-2, with unresolved D. Deletions cut 7 bases from V and 4 bases from J, with 19 bases between. This CDR3 comprises 14 residues. CDR1 and CDR2 (germline): SQVTM, ANQGSEA. The CDR3 is CSAVEHQNPYGYTF. Written as DNA, the CDR3 is TGCAGCGCCGTGGAGCACCAGAACCCCTATGGCTACACCTTC.

The CDR3 protein is CASSEEDTLAEAFF. In nucleotides, the CDR3 is TGTGCCAGCAGTGAAGAGGACACCCTGGCTGAAGCTTTCTTT. The chain links TRBV2 to TRBJ1-1; a possible D gene is TRBD1 (5 bases). V lost 1 base to trimming and J lost 6 bases, with 12 bases between them. Germline CDR1 is SNHLY and CDR2 is FYNNEI. This CDR3 spans 14 amino acids. The full variable domain, in which reference TRBV2 and TRBJ1-1 provide the parts outside the CDR3, is EPEVTQTPSHQVTQMGQEVILRCVPISNHLYFYWYRQILGQKVEFLVSFYNNEISEKSEIFDDQFSVERPDGSNFTLKIRSTKLEDSAMYFCASSEEDTLAEAFFGQGTRLTVV.

V and J are TRBV6-1 and TRBJ2-7; D is perhaps TRBD2 (6 bases). This CDR3 contains 16 residues. Germline values: CDR1 MNHNS, CDR2 SASEGT. Deletions cut 0 bases from V and 7 bases from J, with 19 bases between. DNA for the CDR3: TGTGCCAGCAGTGAAGCGCTAATGGGGGGAATGAGGGAGCAGTACTTC. Translating gives CASSEALMGGMREQYF.

This clone was recorded once. This sequence joins TRBV4-2 and TRBJ1-1; D is perhaps TRBD1 (5 bases). Between the trimmed V and J ends, which lost 0 bases and 4 bases, there was a span of 12 bases. This CDR3 is 15 amino acids long. CDR1 is LGHNA, CDR2 YNFKEQ, per germline. This chain's CDR3 is CASSQDPGLGTEAFF. The CDR3 bases are TGTGCCAGCAGCCAAGACCCAGGGCTGGGCACTGAAGCTTTCTTT.

V and J are TRBV19 and TRBJ1-4, with 10 bases matching TRBD1. CDR1 and CDR2 (germline): LNHDA, SQIVND (reference sequence). The CDR3 loop spans 16 amino acids. The ends lost 6 bases at V and 8 bases at J; junction bases unmatched: 12. DNA of the CDR3: TGTGCCAGTAGCCTGGGGACAGGGGCCGCAGGGGAAAAACTGTTTTTT. As protein: CASSLGTGAAGEKLFF.

This sequence joins TRBV4-1 and TRBJ2-1, with TRBD2 as a possible D gene (5 bases). The V end was cut by 6 bases, the J end by 6 bases, with 18 bases between. CDR3 length: 15 amino acids. Germline CDR1 MGHRA, CDR2 YSYEKL. CDR3 nucleotide sequence: TGCGCCAGCAGACAAACAGTACTAGGGCGCAATGAGCAGTTCTTC. Translated, it gives CASRQTVLGRNEQFF.

The chain employs TRBV11-3 and TRBJ2-2; TRBD1 aligns across 7 bases. Germline CDR1 reads SGHNT; CDR2 reads YENEEA. The CDR3 spans 16 residues. Trimming cost V 6 bases and J 4 bases; bases outside gene matches: 11. For the CDR3, the DNA is TGTGCCAGCAGTCGACAGTTGACAGGGCCCACCGGGGAGCTGTTTTTT. It yields the protein CASSRQLTGPTGELFF.

This rearrangement joins TRBV5-5 to TRBJ2-3; 12 nucleotides align to TRBD2. The V gene's germline CDR1 is SGHKS and CDR2 YYEKEE (reference sequence). Trimming cost V 6 bases and J 2 bases; bases outside gene matches: 4. This CDR3 contains 15 residues. CDR3 region: CASTRTSGDTDTQYF. As DNA, the CDR3 is TGTGCCAGCACCAGGACTAGCGGGGACACAGATACGCAGTATTTT.

The CDR3 loop is CASSADGGGQPQHF. The CDR3 coding sequence is TGTGCCAGCAGTGCGGATGGGGGAGGTCAGCCCCAGCATTTT. The chain carries TRBV2 and TRBJ1-5, with D possibly TRBD1 on 5 matching bases. Germline loops: CDR1 SNHLY, CDR2 FYNNEI. V gave up 4 bases and J gave up 6 bases, with 13 bases separating them. The CDR3 spans 14 residues. The whole variable domain, remainder taken from reference TRBV2 and TRBJ1-5, is EPEVTQTPSHQVTQMGQEVILRCVPISNHLYFYWYRQILGQKVEFLVSFYNNEISEKSEIFDDQFSVERPDGSNFTLKIRSTKLEDSAMYFCASSADGGGQPQHFGDGTRLSIL.